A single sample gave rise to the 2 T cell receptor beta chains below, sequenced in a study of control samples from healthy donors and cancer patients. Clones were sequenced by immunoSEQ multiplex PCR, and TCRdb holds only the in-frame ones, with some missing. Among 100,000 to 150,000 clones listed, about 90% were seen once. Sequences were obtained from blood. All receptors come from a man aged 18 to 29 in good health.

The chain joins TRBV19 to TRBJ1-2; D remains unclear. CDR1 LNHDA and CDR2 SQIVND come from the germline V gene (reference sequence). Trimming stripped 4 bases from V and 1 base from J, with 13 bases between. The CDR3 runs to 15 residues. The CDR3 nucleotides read TGTGCCAGTAGTAAGGATAGAGGACTTAACTATGGCTACACCTTC. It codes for CASSKDRGLNYGYTF.

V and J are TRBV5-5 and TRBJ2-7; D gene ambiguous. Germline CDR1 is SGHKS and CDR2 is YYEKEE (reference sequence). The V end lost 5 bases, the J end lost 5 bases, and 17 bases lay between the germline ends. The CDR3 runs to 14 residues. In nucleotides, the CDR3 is TGTGCCAGCAGTACTGGGGTTTACCGAGACGAGCAGTACTTC. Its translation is CASSTGVYRDEQYF.